The 15 T cell receptor beta chains below were found in one sample sequenced in a study of blood T cell repertoires in COVID-19. Clones were sequenced by immunoSEQ multiplex PCR, and TCRdb holds only the in-frame ones, with some missing. The data show roughly 250,000 clones, around 90% seen once. Sequences were obtained from peripheral blood. The receptors were gathered from a man aged 60-69 years who had recovered from COVID-19.

There are a few counts of this clone. The genes are TRBV18 and TRBJ2-1; TRBD2 matches at 12 bases. The CDR3 contains 17 residues. Germline assignment: CDR1 KGHSH and CDR2 LQKENI. The V and J ends lost 2 bases and 7 bases, in that order; junction bases with no gene match: 9. The CDR3 sequence is CASSPVASGGAWNEQFF. As DNA, the CDR3 is TGTGCCAGCTCACCAGTGGCTAGCGGGGGGGCGTGGAATGAGCAGTTCTTC. The whole variable domain, remainder taken from reference TRBV18 and TRBJ2-1, is NAGVMQNPRHLVRRRGQEARLRCSPMKGHSHVYWYRQLPEEGLKFMVYLQKENIIDESGMPKERFSAEFPKEGPSILRIQQVVRGDSAAYFCASSPVASGGAWNEQFFGPGTRLTVL.

The chain recombines TRBV19 with TRBJ2-7; D possibly corresponds to TRBD2 (6 bases). Germline assignment: CDR1 LNHDA and CDR2 SQIVND (reference sequence). The CDR3 is 14 amino acids. V lost 5 bases and J 3 bases, leaving 14 bases between the germline ends. The CDR3 bases are TGTGCCAGTAGTCGGCGGACTACAAGCTACGAGCAGTACTTC. It yields the protein CASSRRTTSYEQYF. Full variable domain (outside the CDR3, taken from reference TRBV19 and TRBJ2-7): DGGITQSPKYLFRKEGQNVTLSCEQNLNHDAMYWYRQDPGQGLRLIYYSQIVNDFQKGDIAEGYSVSREKKESFPLTVTSAQKNPTAFYLCASSRRTTSYEQYFGPGTRLTVT.

V and J are TRBV7-3 and TRBJ2-1, with TRBD2 matching over 14 bases. Germline values: CDR1 SGHTA, CDR2 FQGTGA. With V trimmed by 5 bases and J by 8 bases, 8 bases remained unmatched. The CDR3 consists of 16 residues. CDR3 in DNA: TGTGCCAGCAGCGGATCGACTAGCGGGGGGGCCTATGAGCAGTTCTTC. Amino acids: CASSGSTSGGAYEQFF.

This chain uses TRBV9 with TRBJ2-2, with TRBD1 matching 11 bases. The CDR3 loop spans 16 amino acids. Germline V gene data show CDR1 as SGDLS and CDR2 as YYNGEE. J lost 8 bases, V lost 4 bases, and 10 bases had no gene match. The CDR3 DNA follows: TGTGCCAGCAGCCCGGACAGGGGGCGCGTGCAGGGGGAGCTGTTTTTT. Encoded protein: CASSPDRGRVQGELFF.

This clone showed up just a few times. This sequence joins TRBV25-1 and TRBJ1-2; 8 positions match TRBD1. CDR3 length: 16 residues. Germline V gives CDR1 MGHDK, CDR2 SYGVNS. V lost 6 bases, J lost 4 bases, and 13 bases stayed unmatched. For the CDR3, the DNA is TGTGCCAGCAGCAACCATCCAGGGGGCGGCGTCTATGGCTACACCTTC. This translates into CASSNHPGGGVYGYTF.

This chain joins TRBV7-2 and TRBJ2-7; TRBD2 aligns across 11 bases. The CDR3 contains 17 residues. The J segment lost 4 bases and the V segment lost 0 bases, leaving 8 bases of the junction unmatched. CDR1 is SGHTA and CDR2 is FQGNSA in the germline V gene. The CDR3 region has the DNA TGTGCCAGCAGCTTAGCGATAGCGGGGGGGGTAAGATACGAGCAGTACTTC. Encoded protein: CASSLAIAGGVRYEQYF.

V usage is TRBV9 and J usage is TRBJ2-1, with 9 bases that match TRBD1. The germline CDR1 and CDR2 sequences are SGDLS and YYNGEE. This CDR3 comprises 18 residues. After removal of 0 bases from V and 0 bases from J, the junction contained 7 bases not matched to a gene. The CDR3 loop reads CASSVAGTGSSSYNEQFF. As DNA, the CDR3 is TGTGCCAGCAGCGTAGCAGGGACAGGGTCGAGCTCCTACAATGAGCAGTTCTTC. Variable domain in full (rest from reference TRBV9 and TRBJ2-1): DSGVTQTPKHLITATGQRVTLRCSPRSGDLSVYWYQQSLDQGLQFLIQYYNGEERAKGNILERFSAQQFPDLHSELNLSSLELGDSALYFCASSVAGTGSSSYNEQFFGPGTRLTVL.

This chain uses TRBV6-4 with TRBJ1-2; D may be TRBD1 (5 bases). Germline assignment: CDR1 MRHNA and CDR2 SNTAGT. Trimming took off 2 bases at V and 6 bases at J, with 13 bases between the two ends. There are 14 residues in the CDR3. DNA for the CDR3: TGTGCCAGCAGTGACGGCACCTGGGGCCATGGCTACACCTTC. Protein product: CASSDGTWGHGYTF.

The J gene is TRBJ2-5, the V gene TRBV14; perhaps TRBD1 as D (5 bases). V gave up 0 bases and J gave up 1 base, with 12 bases separating them. Germline lookup yields CDR1 SGHDN and CDR2 FVKESK. The CDR3 loop spans 16 amino acids. The CDR3, as DNA: TGTGCCAGCAGCCAAGATCGGGCAGGGTTCCAAGAGACCCAGTACTTC. It encodes CASSQDRAGFQETQYF. The whole variable domain, remainder taken from reference TRBV14 and TRBJ2-5, is EAGVTQFPSHSVIEKGQTVTLRCDPISGHDNLYWYRRVMGKEIKFLLHFVKESKQDESGMPNNRFLAERTGGTYSTLKVQPAELEDSGVYFCASSQDRAGFQETQYFGPGTRLLVL.

This chain joins TRBV5-3 and TRBJ2-6; D is perhaps TRBD2 (5 bases). TRBV5-3 is assigned to the ORF class and has an uncertain function. Between the trimmed V and J ends, which lost 4 bases and 4 bases, there was a span of 18 bases. This CDR3 spans 17 amino acids. For the CDR3, the DNA is TGTGCCAGAAGCCTCCGGGAACCCTGTGACGGGGCCAACGTCCTGACTTTC. The encoded protein is CARSLREPCDGANVLTF.

This clone was observed once. The J gene is TRBJ1-1, the V gene TRBV5-5, with a possible D match to TRBD1 (5 bases). This CDR3 has 15 amino acids. V lost 2 bases and J 0 bases, leaving 11 bases between the germline ends. CDR1 and CDR2 from the germline V gene are SGHKS and YYEKEE (reference sequence). CDR3 nucleotides: TGTGCCAGCAGCTTCGGGGGATACATGAACACTGAAGCTTTCTTT. This gives the protein CASSFGGYMNTEAFF.

CDR3 sequence reads: CASSAPTGQGRTYNEQFF. CDR3 nucleotides: TGTGCCAGTAGTGCACCAACGGGACAGGGGAGAACCTACAATGAGCAGTTCTTC. The V gene is TRBV19, the J gene TRBJ2-1, with 10 bases identical to TRBD1. Germline V CDR1 and CDR2: LNHDA, SQIVND (reference sequence). The CDR3 loop spans 18 amino acids. The junction had 12 bases not matched to a gene; V was cut back by 5 bases and J by 2 bases.

The rearrangement links TRBV5-1 to TRBJ2-4, with TRBD1 matching over 11 bases. Per the germline V gene, CDR1 is SGHRS and CDR2 is YFSETQ. The V and J ends lost 4 bases and 1 base, in that order; junction bases with no gene match: 4. This CDR3 contains 16 residues. DNA of the CDR3: TGCGCCAGCAGCCTATGGGACAGGGGGGCCAAAAACATTCAGTACTTC. Protein: CASSLWDRGAKNIQYF.

The chain links TRBV7-9 to TRBJ2-7; a weak D match, TRBD1 (5 bases). Trimming took 7 bases from V and 0 from J, leaving 16 bases between them. CDR3 length: 15 amino acids. Germline CDR1 SEHNR, CDR2 FQNEAQ (reference sequence). CDR3 DNA: TGTGCCAGCAACCTCGGACACGCCGACTCCTACGAGCAGTACTTC. Its translation is CASNLGHADSYEQYF.

The chain employs TRBV19 and TRBJ1-6; TRBD1 agrees at 7 bases. The CDR3 spans 15 residues. Germline V gene lookup returns CDR1 LNHDA and CDR2 SQIVND (reference sequence). V trimming: 0 bases; J trimming: 8 bases; junction bases outside the gene matches: 4. The CDR3 DNA sequence: TGTGCCAGTAGTATAGATGACAGGGCCGATTCACCCCTCCACTTT. Protein product: CASSIDDRADSPLHF. The full variable domain, rest sourced from reference TRBV19 and TRBJ1-6, is DGGITQSPKYLFRKEGQNVTLSCEQNLNHDAMYWYRQDPGQGLRLIYYSQIVNDFQKGDIAEGYSVSREKKESFPLTVTSAQKNPTAFYLCASSIDDRADSPLHFGNGTRLTVT.